This T cell receptor (beta chain) stems from a study of T cell responses to AZD1222 COVID-19 vaccine. TCRdb's table, derived via immunoSEQ multiplex PCR, lists solely in-frame clones and lacks some. The profile shows some 140,000 clones, about 90% of them singletons. The germline V gene encodes CDR1 MGHRA and CDR2 YSYEKL. The CDR3 is 18 amino acids. Losses at the gene ends were 4 bases for V and 4 bases for J; bases not matched to a gene: 17. The rearrangement uses TRBV4-1 and TRBJ2-3, with 7 nucleotides matching TRBD2. This TCR was recovered from an adult in good health. The sequenced sample was peripheral blood, obtained on day 0 of MenACWY control vaccination. CDR3 sequence (DNA): TGCGCCAGCAGCCCACCCCCAGGCGCGGGAGCCCACCCAGATACGCAGTATTTT. This sequence encodes CASSPPPGAGAHPDTQYF.